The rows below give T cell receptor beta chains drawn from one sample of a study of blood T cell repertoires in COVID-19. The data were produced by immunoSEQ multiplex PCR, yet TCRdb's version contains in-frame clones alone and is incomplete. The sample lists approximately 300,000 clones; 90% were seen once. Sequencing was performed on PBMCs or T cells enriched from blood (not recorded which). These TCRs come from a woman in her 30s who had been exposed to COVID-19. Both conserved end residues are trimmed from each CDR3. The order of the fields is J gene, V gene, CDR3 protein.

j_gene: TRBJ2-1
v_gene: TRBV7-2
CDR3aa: ASSLRLAGGPEQF

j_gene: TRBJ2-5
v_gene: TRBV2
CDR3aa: ASSPQPGLQETQY

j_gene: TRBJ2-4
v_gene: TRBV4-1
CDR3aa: ASGSGGAWSDIQY

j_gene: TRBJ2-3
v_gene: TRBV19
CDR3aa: ASSLRDRGILMMH

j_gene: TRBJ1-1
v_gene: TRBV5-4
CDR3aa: ASSVPDRGTEAF

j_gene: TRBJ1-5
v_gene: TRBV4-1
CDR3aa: ASSQVVGGPQPQH

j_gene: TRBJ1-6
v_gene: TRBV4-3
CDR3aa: ASSQDRDRGNSPLH

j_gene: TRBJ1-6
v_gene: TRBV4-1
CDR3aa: ASSQVPDSPLH

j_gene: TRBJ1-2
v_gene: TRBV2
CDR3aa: ASSTQGTNYGYT

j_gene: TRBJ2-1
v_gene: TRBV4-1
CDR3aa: ASSQDELAGPSKF

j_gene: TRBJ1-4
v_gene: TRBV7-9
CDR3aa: ASSVINEKLF

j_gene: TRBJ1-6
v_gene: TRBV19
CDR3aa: AAKAGSGGTPLH

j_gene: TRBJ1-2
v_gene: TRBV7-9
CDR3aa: ASRIEGQTNYGYT

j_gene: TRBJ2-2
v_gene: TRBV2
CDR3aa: ATTNTGELF

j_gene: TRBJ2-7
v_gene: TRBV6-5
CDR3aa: ASTRQGHEQY

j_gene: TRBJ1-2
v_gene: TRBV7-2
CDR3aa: ASSLGVSPSGDRYT

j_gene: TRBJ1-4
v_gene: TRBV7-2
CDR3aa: ASSPRDSRREKLF

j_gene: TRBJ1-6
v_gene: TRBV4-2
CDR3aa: ASSQEHSGSPLH

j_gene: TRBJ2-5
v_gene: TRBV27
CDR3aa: ASSLTGPQETQY

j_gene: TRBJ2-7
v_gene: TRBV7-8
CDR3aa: ASSLITGTDSYEQY

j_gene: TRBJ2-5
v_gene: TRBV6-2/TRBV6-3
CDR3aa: ASSYQGLAGGGETQY

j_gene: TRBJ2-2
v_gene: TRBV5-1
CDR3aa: ASSHSGLAGGTGELF

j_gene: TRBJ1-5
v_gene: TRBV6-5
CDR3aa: ASNVAWGGSQPQH

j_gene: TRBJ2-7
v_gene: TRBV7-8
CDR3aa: ASSRQGHYEQY

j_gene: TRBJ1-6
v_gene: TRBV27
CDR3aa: ASLLRHRYNSPLH

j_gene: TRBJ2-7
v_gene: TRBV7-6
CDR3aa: ASSAGQGAYEQY

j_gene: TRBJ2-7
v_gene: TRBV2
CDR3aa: ASSGDMVAQY

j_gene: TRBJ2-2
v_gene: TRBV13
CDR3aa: ASSLTHRVVTGELF

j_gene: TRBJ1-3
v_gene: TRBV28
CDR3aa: ASSPTGSGNTIY

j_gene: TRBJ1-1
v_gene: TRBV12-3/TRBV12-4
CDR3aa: ASSPRPTEAF

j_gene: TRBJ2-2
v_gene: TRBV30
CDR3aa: AWRLSGGAEF

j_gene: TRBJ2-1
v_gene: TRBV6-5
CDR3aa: ASRPPGRDEQF

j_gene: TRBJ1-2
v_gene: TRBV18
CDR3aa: ASSSQGNYGYT

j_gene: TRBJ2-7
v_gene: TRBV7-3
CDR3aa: ASSPGTGGYEQY

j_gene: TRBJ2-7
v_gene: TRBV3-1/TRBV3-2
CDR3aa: ASSGTTHSYEQY